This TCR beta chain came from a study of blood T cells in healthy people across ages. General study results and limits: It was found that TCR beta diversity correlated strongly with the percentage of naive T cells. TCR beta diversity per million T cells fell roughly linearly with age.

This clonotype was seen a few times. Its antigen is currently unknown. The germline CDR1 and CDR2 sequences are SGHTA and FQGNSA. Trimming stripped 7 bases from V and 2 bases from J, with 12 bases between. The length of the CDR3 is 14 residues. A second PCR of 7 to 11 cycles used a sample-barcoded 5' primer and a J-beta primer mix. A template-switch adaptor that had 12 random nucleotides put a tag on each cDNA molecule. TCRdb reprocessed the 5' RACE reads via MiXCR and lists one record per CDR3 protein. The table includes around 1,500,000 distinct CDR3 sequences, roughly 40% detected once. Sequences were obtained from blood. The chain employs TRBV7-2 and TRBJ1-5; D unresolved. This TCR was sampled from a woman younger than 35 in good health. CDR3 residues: CASNLGLGNQPQHF. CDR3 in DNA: TGTGCCAGCAACCTGGGGTTGGGCAATCAGCCCCAGCATTTT.